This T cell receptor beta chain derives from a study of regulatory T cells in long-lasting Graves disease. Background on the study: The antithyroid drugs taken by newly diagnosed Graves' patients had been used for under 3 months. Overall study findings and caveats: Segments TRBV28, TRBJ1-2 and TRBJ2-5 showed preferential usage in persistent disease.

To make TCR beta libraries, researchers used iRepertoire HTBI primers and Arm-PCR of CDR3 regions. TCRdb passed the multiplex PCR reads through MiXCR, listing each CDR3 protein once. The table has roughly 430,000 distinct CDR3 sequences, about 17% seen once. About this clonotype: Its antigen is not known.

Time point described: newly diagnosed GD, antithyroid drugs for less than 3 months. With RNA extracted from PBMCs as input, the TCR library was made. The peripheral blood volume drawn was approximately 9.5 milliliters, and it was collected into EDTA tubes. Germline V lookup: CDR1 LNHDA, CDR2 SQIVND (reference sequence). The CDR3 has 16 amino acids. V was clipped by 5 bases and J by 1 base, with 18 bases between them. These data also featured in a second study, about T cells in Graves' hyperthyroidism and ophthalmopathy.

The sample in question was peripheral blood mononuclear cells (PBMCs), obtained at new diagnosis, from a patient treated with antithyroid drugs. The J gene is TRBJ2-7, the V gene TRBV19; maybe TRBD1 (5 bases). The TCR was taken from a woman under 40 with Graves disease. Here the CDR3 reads CASSRSSTGESYEQYF. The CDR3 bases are TGTGCCAGTAGTCGTTCTTCCACAGGAGAGTCCTACGAGCAGTACTTC.